This T cell receptor beta chain was identified during a study of response to subunit inactivated influenza vaccine. A note on this clonotype: The target antigen is unknown.

Study-wide results and caveats: With each seasonal influenza vaccination, the authors suggested, few new T cells are recruited.

MiXCR, run by TCRdb on the RT-PCR reads, gives a single entry per CDR3 protein. Of hundreds of thousands of distinct CDR3 sequences listed, 15% to 18% are singletons. CDR3 length: 14 amino acids. Germline V gene sequence: CDR1 KGHSH, CDR2 LQKENI. Trimming left V 2 bases short and J 2 bases short, with 9 bases between. The clonotype originates from a man aged 45-60 years who received an inactivated influenza vaccine. This sample comprised PBMCs from blood, obtained roughly 13 days after vaccination. This rearrangement joins TRBV18 to TRBJ1-2; D gene unclear. This CDR3 reads CASSPGEKNYGYTF. CDR3 coding DNA: TGTGCCAGCTCACCAGGGGAAAAGAACTATGGCTACACCTTC.